This T cell receptor (beta chain) was sequenced for a study of blood T cell repertoires in COVID-19. Profiled with immunoSEQ multiplex PCR; TCRdb holds only in-frame clones, not every one. This sample yields under 250,000 clones, of which around 81% are seen a single time; around 6% belongs to the top ten. CDR1 is SGHRS, CDR2 YFSETQ, per germline. CDR3 length equals 13 residues. V lost 0 bases to trimming and J lost 3 bases, with 6 bases between them. Source material: peripheral blood. The chain links TRBV5-1 to TRBJ1-2; D not certain. This clonotype was obtained from a woman in her 70s with acute or convalescent COVID-19. The CDR3, as DNA: TGCGCCAGCAGCTTGGGAGGCGACTATGGCTACACCTTC. Residues: CASSLGGDYGYTF.